The subject of this entry is one T cell receptor (beta chain). Its target is not known. Caucasian adults residing in Nashville, Tennessee made up all the donors. Germline-derived CDR1 and CDR2 are MNHEY and SVGAGI. The length of the CDR3 is 14 residues. Trimming left V 0 bases short and J 4 bases short, with 9 bases between. Investigators spread the genomic DNA of each subset evenly over several immunoSEQ plates. The method was immunoSEQ multiplex PCR; TCRdb's version includes in-frame clones alone and lacks a portion of them. The sample gives about 700,000 clones, under 80% of which show up once; 1.5% to 2% is in the top ten. The data were obtained in a study of shared clonotypes between healthy human individuals. Looking at the study overall: Aged 18 to 49, the donors were a couple of women and a few men.

Overall study findings and caveats: Some naive CD4 clonotypes, approximately 4.5%, turned up in common across several donors.

The sequenced material came from memory CD4+ T cells sorted from blood. Subset meaning: CD45RA-negative fraction. The receptor was isolated from a woman under 40 in good health. This chain joins TRBV6-5 and TRBJ1-2; TRBD1 might be the D (6 bases). In DNA form, the CDR3 reads TGTGCCAGCAGTTACTCGTCGACAGGCTATGGCTACACCTTC. It translates to CASSYSSTGYGYTF.